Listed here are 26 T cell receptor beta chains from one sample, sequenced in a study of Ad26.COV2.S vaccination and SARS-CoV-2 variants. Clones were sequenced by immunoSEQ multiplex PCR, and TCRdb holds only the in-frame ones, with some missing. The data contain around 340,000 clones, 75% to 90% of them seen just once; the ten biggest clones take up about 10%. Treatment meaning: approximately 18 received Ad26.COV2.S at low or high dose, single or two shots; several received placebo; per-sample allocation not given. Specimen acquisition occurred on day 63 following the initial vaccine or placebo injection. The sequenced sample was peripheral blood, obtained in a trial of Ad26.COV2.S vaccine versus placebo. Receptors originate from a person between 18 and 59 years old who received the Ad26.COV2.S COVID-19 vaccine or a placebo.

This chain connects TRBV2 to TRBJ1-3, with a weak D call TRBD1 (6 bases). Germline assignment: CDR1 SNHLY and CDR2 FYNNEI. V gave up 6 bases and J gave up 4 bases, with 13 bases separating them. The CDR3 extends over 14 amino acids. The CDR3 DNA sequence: TGTGCCAGCAGATCACAGGGCCCCGGAAACACCATATATTTT. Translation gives CASRSQGPGNTIYF.

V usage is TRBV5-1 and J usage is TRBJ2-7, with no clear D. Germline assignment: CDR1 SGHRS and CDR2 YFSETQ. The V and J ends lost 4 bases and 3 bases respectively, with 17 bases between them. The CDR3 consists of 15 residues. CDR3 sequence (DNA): TGCGCCAGCAGCCCGCTCGAGGCCCGATACTACGAGCAGTACTTC. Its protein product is CASSPLEARYYEQYF.

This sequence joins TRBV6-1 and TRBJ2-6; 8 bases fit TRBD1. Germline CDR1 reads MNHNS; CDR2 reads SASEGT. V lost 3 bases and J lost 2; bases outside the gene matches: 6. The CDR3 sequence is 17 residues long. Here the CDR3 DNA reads TGTGCCAGCAGTGAGGTCGGACAGGGAGCTGGGGCCAACGTCCTGACTTTC. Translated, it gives CASSEVGQGAGANVLTF.

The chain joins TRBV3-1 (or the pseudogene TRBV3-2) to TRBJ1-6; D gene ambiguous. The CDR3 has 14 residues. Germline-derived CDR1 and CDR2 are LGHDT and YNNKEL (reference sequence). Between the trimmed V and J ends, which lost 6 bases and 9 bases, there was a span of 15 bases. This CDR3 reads CASSYNSGPSPLHF. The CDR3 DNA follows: TGTGCCAGCAGTTACAACAGCGGACCTTCACCCCTCCACTTT.

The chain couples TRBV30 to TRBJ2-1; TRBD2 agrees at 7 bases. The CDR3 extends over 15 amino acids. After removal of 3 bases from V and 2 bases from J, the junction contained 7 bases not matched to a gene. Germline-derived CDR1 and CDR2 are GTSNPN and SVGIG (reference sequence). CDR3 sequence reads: CAWRPTAGAYNEQFF. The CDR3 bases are TGTGCCTGGAGGCCCACTGCGGGGGCCTACAATGAGCAGTTCTTC. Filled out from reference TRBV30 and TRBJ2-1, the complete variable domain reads SQTIHQWPATLVQPVGSPLSLECTVEGTSNPNLYWYRQAAGRGLQLLFYSVGIGQISSEVPQNLSASRPQDRQFILSSKKLLLSDSGFYLCAWRPTAGAYNEQFFGPGTRLTVL.

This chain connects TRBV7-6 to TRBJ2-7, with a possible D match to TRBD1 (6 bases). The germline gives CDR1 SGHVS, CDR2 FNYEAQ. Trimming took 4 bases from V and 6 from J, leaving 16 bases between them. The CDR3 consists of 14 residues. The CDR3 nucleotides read TGTGCCAGCAGCTCCTTAGGGGGAGTCGGCGAGCAGTACTTC. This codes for CASSSLGGVGEQYF.

CDR3 DNA: TGTGCCAGCAGTTACCGGACTAGCGGGGTCTCCTACGAGCAGTACTTC. It yields the protein CASSYRTSGVSYEQYF. V is TRBV6-2 or TRBV6-3 and J is TRBJ2-7, with TRBD2 matching over 12 bases. Trimming removed 2 bases from V and 0 bases from J; junction bases left unmatched: 2. The CDR3 is 16 amino acids. Germline CDR1 reads MNHEY; CDR2 reads SVGEGT.

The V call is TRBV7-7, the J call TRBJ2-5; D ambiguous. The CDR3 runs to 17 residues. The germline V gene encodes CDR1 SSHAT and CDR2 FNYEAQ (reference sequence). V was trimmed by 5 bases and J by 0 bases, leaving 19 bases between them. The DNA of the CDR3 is TGTGCCAGCAGCCCTACGTACCGGGCGGCAGACCAAGAGACCCAGTACTTC. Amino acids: CASSPTYRAADQETQYF. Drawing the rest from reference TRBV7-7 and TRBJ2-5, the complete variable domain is GAGVSQSPRYKVTKRGQDVTLRCDPISSHATLYWYQQALGQGPEFLTYFNYEAQPDKSGLPSDRFSAERPEGSISTLTIQRTEQRDSAMYRCASSPTYRAADQETQYFGPGTRLLVL.

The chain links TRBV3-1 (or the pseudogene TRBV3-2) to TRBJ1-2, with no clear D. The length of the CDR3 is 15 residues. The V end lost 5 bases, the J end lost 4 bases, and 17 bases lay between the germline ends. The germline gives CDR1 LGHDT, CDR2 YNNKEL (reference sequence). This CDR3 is CASSSSLLASYGYTF. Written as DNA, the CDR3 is TGTGCCAGCAGCTCCAGTTTATTGGCGAGCTATGGCTACACCTTC.

Written as DNA, the CDR3 is TGTGCCAGCAGTTCCCGTCCGGGACTACTGTCCTACGAGCAGTACTTC. Encoded protein: CASSSRPGLLSYEQYF. The chain employs TRBV28 and TRBJ2-7, with 7 bases matching TRBD2. Trimming at V came to 4 bases and at J to 1 base, leaving 10 bases not matched to a gene. The CDR3 runs 16 residues. Germline V CDR1 and CDR2: MDHEN, SYDVKM.

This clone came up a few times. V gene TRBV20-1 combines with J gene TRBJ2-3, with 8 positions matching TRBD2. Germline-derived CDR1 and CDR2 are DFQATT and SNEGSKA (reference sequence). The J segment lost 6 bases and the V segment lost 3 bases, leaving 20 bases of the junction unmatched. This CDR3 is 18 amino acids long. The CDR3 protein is CSASLSGAGGPSADTQYF. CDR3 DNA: TGCAGTGCTAGTTTGTCTGGGGCGGGGGGACCCTCCGCGGATACGCAGTATTTT.

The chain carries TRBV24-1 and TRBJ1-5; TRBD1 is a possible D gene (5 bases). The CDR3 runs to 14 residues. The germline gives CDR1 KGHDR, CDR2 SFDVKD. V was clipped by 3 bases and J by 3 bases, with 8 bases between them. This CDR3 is CATSDIRANQPQHF. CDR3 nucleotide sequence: TGTGCCACCAGTGATATCAGGGCCAATCAGCCCCAGCATTTT.

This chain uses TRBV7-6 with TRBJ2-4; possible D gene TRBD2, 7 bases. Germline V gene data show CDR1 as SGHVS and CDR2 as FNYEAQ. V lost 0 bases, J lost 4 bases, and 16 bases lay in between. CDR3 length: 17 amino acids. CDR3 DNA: TGTGCCAGCAGCTTAGCGTGGGGGGGGCGCGGGAAAAACATTCAGTACTTC. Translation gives CASSLAWGGRGKNIQYF.

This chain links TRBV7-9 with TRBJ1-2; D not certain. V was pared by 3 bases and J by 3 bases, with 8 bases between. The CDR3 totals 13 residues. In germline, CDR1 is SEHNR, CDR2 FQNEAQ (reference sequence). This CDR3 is CASSLADDYGYTF. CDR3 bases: TGTGCCAGCAGCTTGGCCGATGACTATGGCTACACCTTC.

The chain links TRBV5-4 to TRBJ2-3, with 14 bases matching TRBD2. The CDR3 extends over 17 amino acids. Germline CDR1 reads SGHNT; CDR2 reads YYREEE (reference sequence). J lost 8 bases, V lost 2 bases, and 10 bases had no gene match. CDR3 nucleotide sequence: TGTGCCAGCAGCTTACACCGCGGGACTAGCGGGAGTAGTACGCAGTATTTT. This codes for CASSLHRGTSGSSTQYF.

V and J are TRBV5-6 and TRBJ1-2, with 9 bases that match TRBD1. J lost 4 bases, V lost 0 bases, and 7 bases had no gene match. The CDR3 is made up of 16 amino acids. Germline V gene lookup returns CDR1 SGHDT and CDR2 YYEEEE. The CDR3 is CASSLARTGASYGYTF. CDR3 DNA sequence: TGTGCCAGCAGCTTGGCCCGGACAGGGGCGAGCTATGGCTACACCTTC.

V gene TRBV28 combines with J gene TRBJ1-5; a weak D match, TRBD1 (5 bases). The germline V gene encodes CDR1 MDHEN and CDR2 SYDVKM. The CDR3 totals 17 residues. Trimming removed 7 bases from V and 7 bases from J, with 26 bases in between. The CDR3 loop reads CASILFGTPGKGQPQHF. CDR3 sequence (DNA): TGTGCCAGCATTCTATTTGGGACTCCCGGGAAGGGGCAGCCCCAGCATTTT.

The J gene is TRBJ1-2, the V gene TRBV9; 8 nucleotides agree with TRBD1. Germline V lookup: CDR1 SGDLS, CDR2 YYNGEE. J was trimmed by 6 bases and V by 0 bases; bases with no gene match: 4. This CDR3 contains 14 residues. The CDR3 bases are TGTGCCAGCAGCGTAGAGGGGACAGGTAATGGCTACACCTTC. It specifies CASSVEGTGNGYTF. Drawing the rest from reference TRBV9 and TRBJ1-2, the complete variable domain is DSGVTQTPKHLITATGQRVTLRCSPRSGDLSVYWYQQSLDQGLQFLIQYYNGEERAKGNILERFSAQQFPDLHSELNLSSLELGDSALYFCASSVEGTGNGYTFGSGTRLTVV.

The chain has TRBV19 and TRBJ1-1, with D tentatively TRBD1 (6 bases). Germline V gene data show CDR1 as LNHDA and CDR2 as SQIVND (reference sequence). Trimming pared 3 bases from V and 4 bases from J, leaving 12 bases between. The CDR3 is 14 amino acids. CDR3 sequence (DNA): TGTGCCAGTAGTATGGGGGGCTCTGCCACTGAAGCTTTCTTT. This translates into CASSMGGSATEAFF.

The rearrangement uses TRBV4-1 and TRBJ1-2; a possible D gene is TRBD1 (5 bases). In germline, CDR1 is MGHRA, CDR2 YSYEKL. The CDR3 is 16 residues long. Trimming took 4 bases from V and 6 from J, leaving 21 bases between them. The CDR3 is CASSRFSQGLIDGYTF. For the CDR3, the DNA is TGCGCCAGCAGCCGTTTTTCCCAGGGACTTATCGATGGCTACACCTTC.

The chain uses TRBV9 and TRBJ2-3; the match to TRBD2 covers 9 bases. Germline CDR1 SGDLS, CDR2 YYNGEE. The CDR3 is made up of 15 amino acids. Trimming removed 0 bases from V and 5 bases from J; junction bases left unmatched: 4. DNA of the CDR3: TGTGCCAGCAGCGTAGTCGGCGGGGGGGGAGATACGCAGTATTTT. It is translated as CASSVVGGGGDTQYF.

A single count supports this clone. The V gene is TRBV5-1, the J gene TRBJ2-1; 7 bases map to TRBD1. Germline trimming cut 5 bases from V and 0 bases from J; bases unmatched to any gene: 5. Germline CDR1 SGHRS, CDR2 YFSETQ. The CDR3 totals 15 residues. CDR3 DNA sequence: TGCGCCAGCAGTCTGACAGGGAACTCCTACAATGAGCAGTTCTTC. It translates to CASSLTGNSYNEQFF.

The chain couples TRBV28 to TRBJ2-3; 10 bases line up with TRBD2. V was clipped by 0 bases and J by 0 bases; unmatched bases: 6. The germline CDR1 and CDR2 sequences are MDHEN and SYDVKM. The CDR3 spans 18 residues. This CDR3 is CASSLWASGGPSTDTQYF. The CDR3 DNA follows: TGTGCCAGCAGTTTATGGGCTAGCGGGGGTCCTAGCACAGATACGCAGTATTTT.

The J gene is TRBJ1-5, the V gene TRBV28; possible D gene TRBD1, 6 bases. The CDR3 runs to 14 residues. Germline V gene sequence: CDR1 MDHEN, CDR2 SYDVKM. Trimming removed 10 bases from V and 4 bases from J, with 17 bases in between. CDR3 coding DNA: TGTGCCATTTGCGCCGGGACACCAAATCAGCCCCAGCATTTT. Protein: CAICAGTPNQPQHF.

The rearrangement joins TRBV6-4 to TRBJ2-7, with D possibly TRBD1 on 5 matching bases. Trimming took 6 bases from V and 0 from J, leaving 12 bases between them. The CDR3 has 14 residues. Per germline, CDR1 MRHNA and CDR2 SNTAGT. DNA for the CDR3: TGTGCCAGCAGCCCGGTAGGGGACTCCTACGAGCAGTACTTC. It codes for CASSPVGDSYEQYF.

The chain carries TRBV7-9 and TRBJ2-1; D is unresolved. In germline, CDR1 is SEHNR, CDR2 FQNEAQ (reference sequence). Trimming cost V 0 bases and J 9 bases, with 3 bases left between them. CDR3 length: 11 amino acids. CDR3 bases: TGTGCCAGCAGCTTAGCAGTTGAGCAGTTCTTC. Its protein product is CASSLAVEQFF.